These T cell receptor beta chains were read from a single sample in a study of chemoradiotherapy in HPV16-positive cancers. Produced via immunoSEQ multiplex PCR; TCRdb's table is partial and in-frame only. Here the sample spans more than 30,000 clones, about nine tenths being singletons. The specimen was blood, collected from a patient who underwent chemoradiotherapy. The receptor source for this set is a human donor with HPV-associated anogenital cancer. CDR3s include the opening cysteine and the closing phenylalanine or tryptophan. Each record gives: CDR3 DNA, CDR3 protein, D gene, clone size, J gene, V gene. The D gene is left open where the match is weak. Clone size appears in some rows only: once, few, many, or a class for an expanded clone.

CDR3 DNA: TGTGCCAGCAGCTCTACGGGACGGAGGATTGACGAGCAGTACTTC
CDR3 protein: CASSSTGRRIDEQYF
D gene: -
clone size: -
J gene: TRBJ2-7
V gene: TRBV7-3

CDR3 DNA: TGTGCCAGCAGCGAATTGGTTCAGGGATCTGATACGCAGTATTTT
CDR3 protein: CASSELVQGSDTQYF
D gene: -
clone size: -
J gene: TRBJ2-3
V gene: TRBV9

CDR3 DNA: TGTGCCAGCAGTTACGGGACAGGGGGGGGCAATCAGCCCCAGCATTTT
CDR3 protein: CASSYGTGGGNQPQHF
D gene: TRBD1
clone size: -
J gene: TRBJ1-5
V gene: TRBV6-6

CDR3 DNA: TGTGCCAGCAGCCTCTTGGAGACCCAGTACTTC
CDR3 protein: CASSLLETQYF
D gene: -
clone size: -
J gene: TRBJ2-5
V gene: TRBV5-5

CDR3 DNA: TGTGCCAGTAGTCAGGGGACAGCTTTCTTT
CDR3 protein: CASSQGTAFF
D gene: -
clone size: once
J gene: TRBJ1-1
V gene: TRBV19

CDR3 DNA: TGTGCCAGCAGACTTAGCGGGGGGGAGCTGTTTTTT
CDR3 protein: CASRLSGGELFF
D gene: TRBD2
clone size: -
J gene: TRBJ2-2
V gene: TRBV6-5

CDR3 DNA: TGTGCCAGCAGCGTAGCTTGGGATACGCAGTATTTT
CDR3 protein: CASSVAWDTQYF
D gene: -
clone size: -
J gene: TRBJ2-3
V gene: TRBV9

CDR3 DNA: TGTGCCAGCAGCGTAGGGCAGGGAAGGCAGCCCCAGCATTTT
CDR3 protein: CASSVGQGRQPQHF
D gene: -
clone size: few
J gene: TRBJ1-5
V gene: TRBV9

CDR3 DNA: TGTGCCAGAAGCTTCTACACCTTC
CDR3 protein: CARSFYTF
D gene: -
clone size: once
J gene: TRBJ1-2
V gene: TRBV5-3

CDR3 DNA: TGTGCCAGCAGCTTTAGCGGGGGGCTCACAGATACGCAGTATTTT
CDR3 protein: CASSFSGGLTDTQYF
D gene: TRBD2
clone size: -
J gene: TRBJ2-3
V gene: TRBV7-7

CDR3 DNA: TGTGCCAGCAGCCCCGTGGCACCTCAAGAGACCCAGTACTTC
CDR3 protein: CASSPVAPQETQYF
D gene: -
clone size: -
J gene: TRBJ2-5
V gene: TRBV6-6

CDR3 DNA: TGCGCCAGCAGCCAAGATCCAGGCAGGAGCTATGGCTACACCTTC
CDR3 protein: CASSQDPGRSYGYTF
D gene: -
clone size: -
J gene: TRBJ1-2
V gene: TRBV4-3

CDR3 DNA: TGTGCCAGCAGCTTTCAAGCGGGAGGGCCTAGCACAGATACGCAGTATTTT
CDR3 protein: CASSFQAGGPSTDTQYF
D gene: TRBD2
clone size: -
J gene: TRBJ2-3
V gene: TRBV7-2

CDR3 DNA: TGTGCCAGCAGCACGGGACTAGCGAACCAAGAGACCCAGTACTTC
CDR3 protein: CASSTGLANQETQYF
D gene: TRBD2
clone size: -
J gene: TRBJ2-5
V gene: TRBV7-9

CDR3 DNA: TGTGCCAGTCGACAGGGCCATAGCAATCAGCCCCAGCATTTT
CDR3 protein: CASRQGHSNQPQHF
D gene: TRBD1
clone size: -
J gene: TRBJ1-5
V gene: TRBV19

CDR3 DNA: TGTGCCAGTAGTCCCATGGACAGGGGGACTGAAGCTTTCTTT
CDR3 protein: CASSPMDRGTEAFF
D gene: TRBD1
clone size: few
J gene: TRBJ1-1
V gene: TRBV19

CDR3 DNA: TGCGCCAGCGGCCTAGGAGTCTCAGACGAGCAGTACTTC
CDR3 protein: CASGLGVSDEQYF
D gene: -
clone size: -
J gene: TRBJ2-7
V gene: TRBV5-1

CDR3 DNA: TGCGCCAGCAGTCAAACGGGGGAGACGGCTCAAGAGACCCAGTACTTC
CDR3 protein: CASSQTGETAQETQYF
D gene: -
clone size: -
J gene: TRBJ2-5
V gene: TRBV23-1

CDR3 DNA: TGTGCCAGCAGCCGCCGGGACAGGGGGCGAGGCACTGAAGCTTTCTTT
CDR3 protein: CASSRRDRGRGTEAFF
D gene: TRBD1
clone size: -
J gene: TRBJ1-1
V gene: TRBV7-2

CDR3 DNA: TGTGCCAGCAGCTTGGCCAAACAGGGCTACGAGCAGTACTTC
CDR3 protein: CASSLAKQGYEQYF
D gene: -
clone size: -
J gene: TRBJ2-7
V gene: TRBV5-4

CDR3 DNA: TGTGCCAGCAGTGACGGACTCCTCTCCTACAATGAGCAGTTCTTC
CDR3 protein: CASSDGLLSYNEQFF
D gene: -
clone size: -
J gene: TRBJ2-1
V gene: TRBV25-1

CDR3 DNA: TGTGCCAGCAGCTTCGCCGGGGGTAATTCACCCCTCCACTTT
CDR3 protein: CASSFAGGNSPLHF
D gene: -
clone size: -
J gene: TRBJ1-6
V gene: TRBV11-2

CDR3 DNA: TGTGCCAGTGTCGGGACTAGCGTTTGGGGGGATCAAGAGACCCAGTACTTC
CDR3 protein: CASVGTSVWGDQETQYF
D gene: TRBD2
clone size: -
J gene: TRBJ2-5
V gene: TRBV11-3

CDR3 DNA: TGTGCCAGCAGTCAAGGCGGGGTCGAAGCTTTCTTT
CDR3 protein: CASSQGGVEAFF
D gene: -
clone size: -
J gene: TRBJ1-1
V gene: TRBV6-1

CDR3 DNA: TGTGCCAGCACCAAAGAGGGGGCATGGACTGAAGCTTTCTTT
CDR3 protein: CASTKEGAWTEAFF
D gene: TRBD1
clone size: -
J gene: TRBJ1-1
V gene: TRBV7-9

CDR3 DNA: TGTGCCAGCAGTCGCTTTGGGGGGGAGGGTCTCCCTCCCCTCCACTTT
CDR3 protein: CASSRFGGEGLPPLHF
D gene: -
clone size: once
J gene: TRBJ1-6
V gene: TRBV6-6

CDR3 DNA: TGTGCTAGCAGCCCAAAAAGGACCGGGGAGCTGTTTTTT
CDR3 protein: CASSPKRTGELFF
D gene: -
clone size: -
J gene: TRBJ2-2
V gene: TRBV7-7

CDR3 DNA: TGTGCCAGCAGTGAAGGGGGCAGCCAAGAGACCCAGTACTTC
CDR3 protein: CASSEGGSQETQYF
D gene: -
clone size: -
J gene: TRBJ2-5
V gene: TRBV6-1

CDR3 DNA: TGTGCCAGCAGTTTACTAGCGGGGGGGCCTGCCGGGGAGCTGTTTTTT
CDR3 protein: CASSLLAGGPAGELFF
D gene: TRBD2
clone size: -
J gene: TRBJ2-2
V gene: TRBV27

CDR3 DNA: TGTGCCAGCAGTGACTCTAGCGGGGAATACAATGAGCAGTTCTTC
CDR3 protein: CASSDSSGEYNEQFF
D gene: TRBD2
clone size: -
J gene: TRBJ2-1
V gene: TRBV6-4

CDR3 DNA: TGCGCCAGCAGCCAAGGACAAGGGACAGGGCAAGAGACCCAGTACTTC
CDR3 protein: CASSQGQGTGQETQYF
D gene: TRBD1
clone size: once
J gene: TRBJ2-5
V gene: TRBV4-1

CDR3 DNA: TGTGCCAGCAGCTTCGGGACTAACCAGGAGGGGACCGGGGAGCTGTTTTTT
CDR3 protein: CASSFGTNQEGTGELFF
D gene: TRBD2
clone size: -
J gene: TRBJ2-2
V gene: TRBV9

CDR3 DNA: TGTGCCAGCAGCTTGGCCCAAGAGACCCAGTACTTC
CDR3 protein: CASSLAQETQYF
D gene: -
clone size: -
J gene: TRBJ2-5
V gene: TRBV7-6

CDR3 DNA: TGTGCCAGCAGCGTAGACCCGATGACAGGTTCCTATGGCTACACCTTC
CDR3 protein: CASSVDPMTGSYGYTF
D gene: -
clone size: -
J gene: TRBJ1-2
V gene: TRBV9

CDR3 DNA: TGTGCCAGCAGCCCTTATAACTATGGCTACACCTTC
CDR3 protein: CASSPYNYGYTF
D gene: -
clone size: few
J gene: TRBJ1-2
V gene: TRBV7-9

CDR3 DNA: TGTGCCAGCTCACCTGCGACACCAAGCACAGATACGCAGTATTTT
CDR3 protein: CASSPATPSTDTQYF
D gene: -
clone size: -
J gene: TRBJ2-3
V gene: TRBV18

CDR3 DNA: TGCGCCAGCAGCACCTCGACAGGGGAACCCTACGAGCAGTACTTC
CDR3 protein: CASSTSTGEPYEQYF
D gene: TRBD1
clone size: -
J gene: TRBJ2-7
V gene: TRBV5-1

CDR3 DNA: TGTGCCAGCAGCTTTACCGGAGACAGGGCGCGGGATGGCTACACCTTC
CDR3 protein: CASSFTGDRARDGYTF
D gene: TRBD1
clone size: few
J gene: TRBJ1-2
V gene: TRBV7-9

CDR3 DNA: TGTGCCAGCAGCACCTTGCGGGGGAGTTCTGCAGATACGCAGTATTTT
CDR3 protein: CASSTLRGSSADTQYF
D gene: -
clone size: once
J gene: TRBJ2-3
V gene: TRBV21-1

CDR3 DNA: TGTGCCAGCAGCTTACGAGCCGGGACAGGGGGCTACGAGCAGTACTTC
CDR3 protein: CASSLRAGTGGYEQYF
D gene: TRBD1
clone size: -
J gene: TRBJ2-7
V gene: TRBV7-9

CDR3 DNA: TGTGCCTCCGGGACTAGCGGCCGAAACTCCTACAATGAGCAGTTCTTC
CDR3 protein: CASGTSGRNSYNEQFF
D gene: TRBD2
clone size: -
J gene: TRBJ2-1
V gene: TRBV9

CDR3 DNA: TGTGCCAGCAGCCACCAGGGGGTGTCGCAAGAGACCCAGTACTTC
CDR3 protein: CASSHQGVSQETQYF
D gene: TRBD1
clone size: -
J gene: TRBJ2-5
V gene: TRBV5-8

CDR3 DNA: TGTGCCAGACGAGGGAAGCAGGGTAATGAAAAACTGTTTTTT
CDR3 protein: CARRGKQGNEKLFF
D gene: -
clone size: few
J gene: TRBJ1-4
V gene: TRBV30

CDR3 DNA: TGTGCCACCAGCAGAGACCCCCCCGGAGGTATCCACGAGCAGTACTTC
CDR3 protein: CATSRDPPGGIHEQYF
D gene: -
clone size: -
J gene: TRBJ2-7
V gene: TRBV15

CDR3 DNA: TGTGCCAGCAGCCCTACCGGGACTACCACAGATACGCAGTATTTT
CDR3 protein: CASSPTGTTTDTQYF
D gene: TRBD2
clone size: -
J gene: TRBJ2-3
V gene: TRBV7-8

CDR3 DNA: TGTGCCAGCAGCCGAGGACAGGGGTTGGATTCACCCCTCCACTTT
CDR3 protein: CASSRGQGLDSPLHF
D gene: TRBD1
clone size: once
J gene: TRBJ1-6
V gene: TRBV4-2

CDR3 DNA: TGCAGCGTTAAGGCGGGGGAAGGCCACGAGCAGTACTTC
CDR3 protein: CSVKAGEGHEQYF
D gene: TRBD2
clone size: -
J gene: TRBJ2-7
V gene: TRBV29-1

CDR3 DNA: TGTGCCGCTTCCCAGGGGCGAAATCAGCCCCAGCATTTT
CDR3 protein: CAASQGRNQPQHF
D gene: -
clone size: few
J gene: TRBJ1-5
V gene: TRBV6-5

CDR3 DNA: TGCAGCGTTGAGATCCAGGGTCTCGAGCAGTACTTC
CDR3 protein: CSVEIQGLEQYF
D gene: -
clone size: -
J gene: TRBJ2-7
V gene: TRBV29-1

CDR3 DNA: TGTGCCAGCAACCAGGGGGGCTTGAAGACCCTCCACTTT
CDR3 protein: CASNQGGLKTLHF
D gene: TRBD1
clone size: -
J gene: TRBJ1-6
V gene: TRBV28

CDR3 DNA: TGTGCCAGCAGCGCCCAGTCCGGGACTAGCGGCACAGATACGCAGTATTTT
CDR3 protein: CASSAQSGTSGTDTQYF
D gene: TRBD2
clone size: -
J gene: TRBJ2-3
V gene: TRBV7-9

CDR3 DNA: TGTGCCAGCAGTGTTGGTACAGCCATTTACACCGGGGAGCTGTTTTTT
CDR3 protein: CASSVGTAIYTGELFF
D gene: -
clone size: -
J gene: TRBJ2-2
V gene: TRBV2

CDR3 DNA: TGTGCCAGCAGCTCTTATCTGGCAGGGGATGGTGGCTACACCTTC
CDR3 protein: CASSSYLAGDGGYTF
D gene: -
clone size: -
J gene: TRBJ1-2
V gene: TRBV5-5

CDR3 DNA: TGTGCCAGCAGGGCAACAACAGGGGCCAGCACAGATACGCAGTATTTT
CDR3 protein: CASRATTGASTDTQYF
D gene: TRBD1
clone size: -
J gene: TRBJ2-3
V gene: TRBV2

CDR3 DNA: TGCGCCAGCAGCTTGTCACAGGGCTCTGGAAACACCATATATTTT
CDR3 protein: CASSLSQGSGNTIYF
D gene: -
clone size: -
J gene: TRBJ1-3
V gene: TRBV5-1

CDR3 DNA: TGTGCCAGCAGCGTAGGACTAGCGGGACACCTCTCCTACGAGCAGTACTTC
CDR3 protein: CASSVGLAGHLSYEQYF
D gene: TRBD2
clone size: once
J gene: TRBJ2-7
V gene: TRBV9

CDR3 DNA: TGTGCCACCCCGCCGGGACTAGCGGGGACCCACTACAATGAGCAGTTCTTC
CDR3 protein: CATPPGLAGTHYNEQFF
D gene: TRBD2
clone size: -
J gene: TRBJ2-1
V gene: TRBV7-9

CDR3 DNA: TGTGCCAGCAGCCAAGGGGACAGGGCTAACTATGGCTACACCTTC
CDR3 protein: CASSQGDRANYGYTF
D gene: TRBD1
clone size: -
J gene: TRBJ1-2
V gene: TRBV4-2

CDR3 DNA: TGTGCCAGCAGCCCGCGAAAGGATAGCAATCAGCCCCAGCATTTT
CDR3 protein: CASSPRKDSNQPQHF
D gene: -
clone size: -
J gene: TRBJ1-5
V gene: TRBV6-1

CDR3 DNA: TGTGCCAGCAGTGAAGCGGGACAGGGTGCCTACTATGGCTACACCTTC
CDR3 protein: CASSEAGQGAYYGYTF
D gene: TRBD1
clone size: -
J gene: TRBJ1-2
V gene: TRBV6-1